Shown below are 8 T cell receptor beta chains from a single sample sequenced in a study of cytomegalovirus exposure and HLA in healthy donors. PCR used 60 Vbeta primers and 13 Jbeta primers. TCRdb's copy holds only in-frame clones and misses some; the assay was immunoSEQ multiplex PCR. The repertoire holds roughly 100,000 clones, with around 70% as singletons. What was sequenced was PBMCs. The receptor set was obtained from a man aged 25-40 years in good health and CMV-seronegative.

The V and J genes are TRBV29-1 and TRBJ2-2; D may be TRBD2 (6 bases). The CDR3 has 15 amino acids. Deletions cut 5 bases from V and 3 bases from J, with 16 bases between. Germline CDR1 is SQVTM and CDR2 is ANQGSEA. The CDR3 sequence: CSVIGGLGDTGELFF. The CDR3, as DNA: TGCAGCGTTATCGGGGGACTGGGAGACACCGGGGAGCTGTTTTTT.

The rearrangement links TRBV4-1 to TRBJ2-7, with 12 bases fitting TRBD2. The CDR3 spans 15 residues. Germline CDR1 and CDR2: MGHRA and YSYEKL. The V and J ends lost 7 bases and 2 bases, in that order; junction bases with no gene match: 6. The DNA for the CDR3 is TGCGCCAGCACCCTCAGACTAGCGGGGGCCTACGAGCAGTACTTC. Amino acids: CASTLRLAGAYEQYF.

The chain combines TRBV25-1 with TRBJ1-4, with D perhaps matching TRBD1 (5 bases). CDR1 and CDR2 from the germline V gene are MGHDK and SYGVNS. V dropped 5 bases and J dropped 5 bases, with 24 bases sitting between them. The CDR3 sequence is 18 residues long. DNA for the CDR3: TGTGCCAGCAGTTCATCGGACAATTATCGGAGGGGAAATGAAAAACTGTTTTTT. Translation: CASSSSDNYRRGNEKLFF.

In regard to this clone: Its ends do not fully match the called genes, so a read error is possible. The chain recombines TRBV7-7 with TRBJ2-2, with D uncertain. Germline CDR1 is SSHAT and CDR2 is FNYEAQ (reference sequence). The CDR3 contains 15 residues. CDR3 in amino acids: CASSLSFEDTGELFF. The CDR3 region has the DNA TGTGCTAGCAGCCTATCATTTGAAGACACCGGGGAGCTGTTTTTT.

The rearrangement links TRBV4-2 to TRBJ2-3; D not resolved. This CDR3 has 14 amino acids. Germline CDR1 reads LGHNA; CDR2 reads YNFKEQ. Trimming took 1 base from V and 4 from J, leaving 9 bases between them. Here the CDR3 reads CASSQGLFSDTQYF. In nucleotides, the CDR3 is TGTGCCAGCAGCCAAGGGCTCTTCTCAGATACGCAGTATTTT.

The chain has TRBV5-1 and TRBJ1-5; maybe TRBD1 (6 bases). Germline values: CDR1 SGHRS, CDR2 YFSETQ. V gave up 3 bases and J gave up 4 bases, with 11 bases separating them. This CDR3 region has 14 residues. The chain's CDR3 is CASSWEGGNQPQHF. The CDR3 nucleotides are TGCGCCAGCAGCTGGGAGGGGGGGAATCAGCCCCAGCATTTT.

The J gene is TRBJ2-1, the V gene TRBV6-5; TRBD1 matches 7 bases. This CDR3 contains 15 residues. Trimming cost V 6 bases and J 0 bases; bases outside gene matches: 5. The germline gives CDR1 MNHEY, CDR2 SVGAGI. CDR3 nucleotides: TGTGCCAGCAGAATGGACAGGAGCTCCTACAATGAGCAGTTCTTC. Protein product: CASRMDRSSYNEQFF.

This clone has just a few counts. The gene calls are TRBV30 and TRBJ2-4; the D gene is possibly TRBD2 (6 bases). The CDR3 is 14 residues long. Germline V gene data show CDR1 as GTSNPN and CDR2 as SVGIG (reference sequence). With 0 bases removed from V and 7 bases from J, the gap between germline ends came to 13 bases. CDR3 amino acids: CAWSVRGNRNIQYF. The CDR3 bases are TGTGCCTGGAGTGTACGGGGGAATAGGAACATTCAGTACTTC.